Listed here are 8 T cell receptor beta chains from one sample, sequenced in a study of blood T cells in healthy people across ages. Through a sample-barcoded 5' primer and a J-beta primer mix, a second PCR was run for roughly 6 to 11 cycles. TCRdb re-analysed the 5' RACE reads in MiXCR, keeping a single row per CDR3 protein. The table lists approximately 880,000 distinct CDR3 sequences, approximately 49% of them singletons. Input material: blood. The receptors were sampled from a man younger than 40 in good health.

A single count supports this clonotype. V and J are TRBV29-1 and TRBJ1-2; D is uncertain. This CDR3 comprises 13 residues. Germline V gene data show CDR1 as SQVTM and CDR2 as ANQGSEA. V was cut by 4 bases and J by 4 bases, with 13 bases left in between. The CDR3 DNA is TGCAGCGTTGGAGATCAACAGACCTATGGCTACACCTTC. Protein sequence: CSVGDQQTYGYTF.

This clonotype was seen more than once but under ten times. The chain uses TRBV7-9 and TRBJ2-7; TRBD1 matches at 7 bases. V trimming: 5 bases; J trimming: 3 bases; junction bases outside the gene matches: 7. This CDR3 comprises 14 residues. Germline loops: CDR1 SEHNR, CDR2 FQNEAQ (reference sequence). The chain's CDR3 is CASSLGTVNYEQYF. In DNA form, the CDR3 reads TGTGCCAGCAGCCTAGGGACAGTTAACTACGAGCAGTACTTC.

This clonotype came up a few times. The V gene is TRBV28, the J gene TRBJ2-7; 11 bases are a match to TRBD1. Trimming cost V 5 bases and J 5 bases; bases outside gene matches: 5. The CDR3 has 14 amino acids. The germline V gene has CDR1 MDHEN and CDR2 SYDVKM. This CDR3 reads CASSLGQGEHEQYF. CDR3 sequence (DNA): TGTGCCAGCAGTCTGGGACAGGGGGAACACGAGCAGTACTTC. Filled out from reference TRBV28 and TRBJ2-7, the complete variable domain reads DVKVTQSSRYLVKRTGEKVFLECVQDMDHENMFWYRQDPGLGLRLIYFSYDVKMKEKGDIPEGYSVSREKKERFSLILESASTNQTSMYLCASSLGQGEHEQYFGPGTRLTVT.

This chain joins TRBV7-9 and TRBJ2-3; D possibly corresponds to TRBD1 (6 bases). CDR1 and CDR2 from the germline V gene are SEHNR and FQNEAQ (reference sequence). V lost 2 bases and J 2 bases, leaving 17 bases between the germline ends. CDR3 length: 17 amino acids. The CDR3: CASSLSPQDSFTDTQYF. DNA for the CDR3: TGTGCCAGCAGCTTATCCCCACAGGACAGCTTCACAGATACGCAGTATTTT.

This clonotype came up many times. The rearrangement links TRBV29-1 to TRBJ2-7; D is ambiguous. The CDR3 extends over 12 amino acids. Germline V gene sequence: CDR1 SQVTM, CDR2 ANQGSEA. Trimming cost V 3 bases and J 2 bases, with 8 bases left between them. The CDR3 DNA reads as TGCAGCGTTGAGGGCAACGCCTACGAGCAGTACTTC. Amino acid sequence: CSVEGNAYEQYF.

This clonotype was seen a handful of times. The junction and the germline gene differ at one end; a read error may be behind it. The chain recombines TRBV4-3 with TRBJ1-2; D is uncertain. The germline gives CDR1 LGHNA, CDR2 YSLEER. The CDR3 extends over 13 amino acids. The CDR3 sequence is CASSQVEGYGYTF. DNA of the CDR3: TGTGCCAGCAGCCAAGTTGAAGGGTATGGCTACACCTTC.

In the case of this clonotype: Mismatch with germline at one junction end may stem from a read error. The chain couples TRBV10-3 to TRBJ2-5, with D possibly matching TRBD1 (6 bases). Germline V gene data show CDR1 as ENHRY and CDR2 as SYGVKD. There are 14 residues in the CDR3. As DNA, the CDR3 is TGTGCCACCCGAAGGACAGAAGCCCAAGGGACCCAGTACTTC. Amino acids: CATRRTEAQGTQYF.

V gene TRBV20-1 combines with J gene TRBJ2-1, with 10 bases that match TRBD2. Germline trimming cut 5 bases from V and 9 bases from J; bases unmatched to any gene: 10. The V gene's germline CDR1 is DFQATT and CDR2 SNEGSKA (reference sequence). The CDR3 extends over 14 amino acids. The CDR3 loop reads CSAPRASGSGEQFF. CDR3 in DNA: TGCAGTGCTCCCCGGGCTAGCGGGAGCGGTGAGCAGTTCTTC.